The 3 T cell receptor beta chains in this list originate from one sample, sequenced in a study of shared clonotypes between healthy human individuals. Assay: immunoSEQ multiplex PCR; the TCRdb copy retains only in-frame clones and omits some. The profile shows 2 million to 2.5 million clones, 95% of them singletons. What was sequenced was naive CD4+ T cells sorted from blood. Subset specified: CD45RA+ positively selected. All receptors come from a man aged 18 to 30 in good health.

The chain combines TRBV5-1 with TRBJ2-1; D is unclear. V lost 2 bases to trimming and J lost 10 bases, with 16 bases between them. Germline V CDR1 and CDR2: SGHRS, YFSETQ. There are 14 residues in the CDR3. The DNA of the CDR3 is TGCGCCAGCAGCTTCTCTGTAGCTCAAATCGAGCAGTTCTTC. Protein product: CASSFSVAQIEQFF.

The CDR3 DNA reads as TGTGCCAGCAGCCAACGTAAAGGGGGAGGCGAACAAGAGACCCAGTACTTC. It encodes CASSQRKGGGEQETQYF. This sequence joins TRBV11-3 and TRBJ2-5; D possibly uses TRBD1 or TRBD2 (6 bases each). The ends were cut back, 5 bases at V and 2 bases at J, with 21 bases in the middle. The CDR3 loop spans 17 amino acids. Germline CDR1 reads SGHNT; CDR2 reads YENEEA.

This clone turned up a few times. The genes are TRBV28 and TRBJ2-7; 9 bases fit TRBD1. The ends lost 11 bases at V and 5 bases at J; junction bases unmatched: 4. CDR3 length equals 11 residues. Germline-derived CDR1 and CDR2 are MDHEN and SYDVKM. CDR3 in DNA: TGTGCCGTACAGGGGGCGAACGAGCAGTACTTC. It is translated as CAVQGANEQYF.